Shown below are 8 T cell receptor beta chains from a single sample sequenced in a study of cytomegalovirus exposure and HLA in healthy donors. Vbeta (60) and Jbeta (13) primers were used in the PCR. The protocol was immunoSEQ multiplex PCR, while the TCRdb copy is restricted to in-frame clones and leaves out a portion. The sample has 70,000 to 80,000 clones; about 81% are singletons. Material for sequencing was PBMCs. The receptor source for this set is a middle-aged woman in good health and CMV-seropositive.

The CDR3 coding sequence is TGTGCCAGCAGCTTAGGTTCGAGAACCTCCTACGAGCAGTACTTC. It is translated as CASSLGSRTSYEQYF. The chain combines TRBV11-3 with TRBJ2-7; D uncertain. The CDR3 runs 15 residues. With 1 base removed from V and 0 bases from J, the gap between germline ends came to 10 bases. The germline V gene has CDR1 SGHNT and CDR2 YENEEA.

Details on this clone: Mismatch with germline at one junction end may stem from a read error. V usage is TRBV5-6 and J usage is TRBJ2-5, with TRBD2 matching 8 bases. The CDR3 totals 19 residues. The germline gives CDR1 SGHDT, CDR2 YYEEEE. The DNA for the CDR3 is TGTGCCAGCAGATTGGACAGCTCGGGAACAGCGGGGGACTTAGAGACCCAGTACTTC. Translating it yields CASRLDSSGTAGDLETQYF.

J is TRBJ2-7 and V is TRBV6-5, with 9 positions matching TRBD1. CDR1 MNHEY and CDR2 SVGAGI come from the germline V gene. V lost 7 bases, J lost 2 bases, and 3 bases stayed unmatched. This CDR3 has 13 amino acids. The CDR3 sequence is CASTQGAPYEQYF. CDR3 bases: TGTGCCAGCACACAGGGGGCCCCCTACGAGCAGTACTTC.

This chain uses TRBV5-1 with TRBJ1-4; the match to TRBD1 covers 9 bases. Losses at the gene ends were 0 bases for V and 1 base for J; bases not matched to a gene: 13. Germline CDR1 and CDR2: SGHRS and YFSETQ. The CDR3 covers 20 residues. The chain's CDR3 is CASSLGSGWTGEKTNEKLFF. The CDR3 nucleotides are TGCGCCAGCAGCTTGGGGTCGGGTTGGACAGGGGAAAAAACTAATGAAAAACTGTTTTTT.

The chain employs TRBV2 and TRBJ2-7, with a weak D call TRBD1 (5 bases). V was clipped by 7 bases and J by 3 bases, with 10 bases between them. This CDR3 contains 12 residues. CDR1 is SNHLY, CDR2 FYNNEI, per germline. This CDR3 is CASKGLIYEQYF. In DNA, the CDR3 is TGTGCCAGCAAGGGGCTCATCTACGAGCAGTACTTC.

In this sample, this clone turned up a few times. The J gene is TRBJ2-7, the V gene TRBV4-1, with 7 bases lining up with TRBD2. The length of the CDR3 is 15 residues. The germline gives CDR1 MGHRA, CDR2 YSYEKL. V dropped 0 bases and J dropped 5; count of bases not matched to a gene: 7. CDR3 DNA sequence: TGCGCCAGCAGCCAAGATCTAGCGGATTACGACGAGCAGTACTTC. This encodes CASSQDLADYDEQYF.

Comment on this clone: The sample holds other DNA sequences that translate to the same CDR3. The chain employs TRBV6-6 and TRBJ2-6, with TRBD1 as a possible D gene (5 bases). The germline CDR1 and CDR2 sequences are MNHNY and SVGAGI (reference sequence). The V and J ends lost 8 bases and 0 bases respectively, with 14 bases between them. This CDR3 has 16 amino acids. The CDR3 sequence is CASSLSQGSGANVLTF. DNA of the CDR3: TGTGCCAGCTCCCTCTCCCAGGGCTCTGGGGCCAACGTCCTGACTTTC.

J is TRBJ2-1 and V is TRBV12-2; the table's D call TRBD2 went unverified against the DNA. TRBV12-2 is a documented pseudogene. The CDR3 covers 16 residues. This chain's CDR3 is CASRLALAGGPGEQFF. The CDR3 nucleotides are TGTGCAAGTCGCTTAGCGCTAGCGGGGGGGCCGGGTGAGCAGTTCTTC.